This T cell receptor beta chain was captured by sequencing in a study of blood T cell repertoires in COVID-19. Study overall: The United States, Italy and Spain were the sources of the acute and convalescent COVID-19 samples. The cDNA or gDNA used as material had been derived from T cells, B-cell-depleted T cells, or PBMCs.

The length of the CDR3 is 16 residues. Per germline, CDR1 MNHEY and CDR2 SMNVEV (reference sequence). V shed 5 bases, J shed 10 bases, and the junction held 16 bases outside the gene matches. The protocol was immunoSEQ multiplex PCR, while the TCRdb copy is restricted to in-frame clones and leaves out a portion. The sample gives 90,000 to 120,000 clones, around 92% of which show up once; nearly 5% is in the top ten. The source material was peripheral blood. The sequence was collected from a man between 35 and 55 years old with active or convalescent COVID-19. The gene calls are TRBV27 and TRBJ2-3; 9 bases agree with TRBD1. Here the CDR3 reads CASSTTGGVAIGAQYF. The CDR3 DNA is TGTGCCAGCAGTACAACAGGGGGCGTCGCAATCGGGGCGCAGTATTTT.